Listed below are T cell receptor beta chains from one sample, sequenced in a study of technical replicates of blood from several donors. The assay was immunoSEQ multiplex PCR, and TCRdb's table has in-frame clones only and misses some. The table has over 50,000 clones, roughly 97% seen once; the top ten hold approximately 0.21%. What was sequenced was T cells isolated from PBMCs. All receptors derive from a human donor in good health. Each CDR3 is given with its conserved first and last residue. A D gene is named only where the DNA matches it firmly. Not all rows give a size; the values are once, few, many and, for expanded clones, a class.

j_call,v_call,clone_size,d_call,cdr3_aa,cdr3_nt
TRBJ2-3,TRBV27,once,-,CASSQSRRGDTQYF,TGTGCCAGCAGTCAGTCGAGGAGGGGAGATACGCAGTATTTT
TRBJ2-7,TRBV10-1,-,-,CASSADSPPYEQYF,TGCGCCAGCAGCGCCGACAGTCCGCCCTACGAGCAGTACTTC
TRBJ1-4,TRBV21-1,-,-,CASSVTGTGCEKLFF,TGTGCCAGCAGCGTTACCGGGACAGGGTGTGAAAAACTGTTTTTT
TRBJ2-5,TRBV7-3,-,-,CASSQLGGRETQYF,TGTGCCAGCAGCCAATTGGGGGGGCGGGAGACCCAGTACTTC
TRBJ2-4,TRBV15,-,-,CATSRDSRGWNIQYF,TGTGCCACCAGCAGAGATAGCAGGGGATGGAACATTCAGTACTTC
TRBJ2-7,TRBV6-5,once,TRBD2,CASSYHLTSGDYEQYF,TGTGCCAGCAGTTACCATTTGACTAGCGGGGACTACGAGCAGTACTTC
TRBJ1-5,TRBV2,once,-,CASSAEVGNQPQHF,TGTGCCAGCAGTGCAGAGGTGGGCAATCAGCCCCAGCATTTT
TRBJ1-2,TRBV9,-,-,CASSLYGYTF,TGTGCCAGCAGCCTTTATGGCTACACCTTC
TRBJ2-3,TRBV2,-,TRBD2,CASGASGSSSSTDTQYF,TGTGCCAGCGGGGCTAGCGGGAGCTCGTCTAGCACAGATACGCAGTATTTT
TRBJ1-2,TRBV19,-,TRBD1,CASTHGTGGAYGYTF,TGTGCCAGTACCCATGGGACAGGGGGTGCCTATGGCTACACCTTC
TRBJ2-3,TRBV5-1,once,-,CASSLWASDTQYF,TGCGCCAGCAGCTTGTGGGCATCAGATACGCAGTATTTT
TRBJ2-7,TRBV4-1,few,TRBD2,CASSLSWTSGGPARGSHEQYF,TGCGCCAGCAGCCTAAGCTGGACTAGCGGGGGTCCGGCTAGGGGGTCCCACGAGCAGTACTTC
TRBJ1-1,TRBV27,-,-,CASSLGRNTEAFF,TGTGCCAGCAGTTTGGGCAGAAACACTGAAGCTTTCTTT
TRBJ2-7,TRBV19,-,-,CASKPEQAGYEQYF,TGTGCCAGTAAGCCGGAACAGGCCGGGTACGAGCAGTACTTC
TRBJ1-2,TRBV19,-,TRBD1,CASSITGQGGGYTF,TGTGCCAGTAGTATAACGGGACAGGGAGGGGGCTACACCTTC
TRBJ2-2,TRBV9,-,TRBD2,CASSGSGGANTGELFF,TGTGCCAGCAGCGGTAGCGGGGGCGCGAACACCGGGGAGCTGTTTTTT
TRBJ2-7,TRBV29-1,-,-,CSVDGHGYGEQYF,TGCAGCGTCGATGGACACGGCTATGGCGAGCAGTACTTC
TRBJ1-1,TRBV7-8,-,-,CASSLVETRDEAFF,TGTGCCAGCAGCTTAGTAGAGACACGGGATGAAGCTTTCTTT
TRBJ1-5,TRBV2,-,-,CASRLYSNQPQHF,TGTGCCAGCAGATTGTATAGCAATCAGCCCCAGCATTTT
TRBJ2-3,TRBV7-9,-,-,CASSLLATGTDTQYF,TGTGCCAGCAGCCTACTAGCAACCGGCACAGATACGCAGTATTTT
TRBJ2-7,TRBV6-5,few,-,CASSYMRGLYEQYF,TGTGCCAGCAGTTATATGCGGGGCTTGTACGAGCAGTACTTC
TRBJ2-3,TRBV7-7,-,TRBD1,CASSPETGNTDTQYF,TGTGCCAGCAGCCCCGAGACAGGGAATACAGATACGCAGTATTTT
TRBJ2-1,TRBV7-9,-,TRBD2,CASSLDSGIPLGEQFF,TGTGCCAGCAGCTTAGATAGCGGGATTCCTCTGGGTGAGCAGTTCTTC
TRBJ1-5,TRBV5-1,once,TRBD1,CASSTTGGFDQPQHF,TGCGCCAGCAGCACGACAGGGGGCTTCGATCAGCCCCAGCATTTT
TRBJ2-2,TRBV4-1,once,TRBD2,CASSQGRSGIDTGELFF,TGCGCCAGCAGCCAAGGTCGTAGCGGGATAGACACCGGGGAGCTGTTTTTT
TRBJ2-7,TRBV6-1,-,-,CASALVYEQYF,TGTGCCAGCGCCCTAGTTTACGAGCAGTACTTC
TRBJ2-7,TRBV28,-,-,CASSVIYSHEQYF,TGTGCCAGCAGTGTCATATATAGTCACGAGCAGTACTTC
TRBJ2-1,TRBV2,-,-,CASSEGGGGTGNEQFF,TGTGCCAGCAGTGAAGGGGGTGGCGGGACCGGCAATGAGCAGTTCTTC
TRBJ1-2,TRBV28,-,-,CASSSRYRPSNGYTF,TGTGCCAGCAGTTCCCGGTACAGGCCCTCTAATGGCTACACCTTC
TRBJ2-7,TRBV7-8,-,TRBD2,CASSEGGLAGVYEQYF,TGTGCCAGCAGCGAAGGCGGGCTAGCGGGAGTCTACGAGCAGTACTTC
TRBJ1-1,TRBV11-3,-,-,CASSLETNSLTEAFF,TGTGCCAGCAGCTTAGAGACTAACTCACTCACTGAAGCTTTCTTT
TRBJ1-3,TRBV6-5,-,-,CASTGWSSGNTIYF,TGTGCCAGCACCGGCTGGAGCTCTGGAAACACCATATATTTT
TRBJ2-1,TRBV6-5,-,-,CASSTDSKYNEQFF,TGTGCCAGCAGTACGGACAGTAAATACAATGAGCAGTTCTTC
TRBJ1-1,TRBV19,-,-,CASGRRNTEAFF,TGTGCCAGTGGGAGGAGGAACACTGAAGCTTTCTTT
TRBJ2-2,TRBV2,-,TRBD1,CASLGQAGTGELFF,TGTGCCAGCTTAGGACAGGCGGGCACCGGGGAGCTGTTTTTT
TRBJ1-5,TRBV10-1,-,-,CASSESTWPQHF,TGCGCCAGCAGTGAGTCGACATGGCCCCAGCATTTT
TRBJ1-2,TRBV9,-,TRBD1,CASSRTTGQGGDGYTF,TGTGCCAGCAGCCGAACAACGGGACAGGGGGGAGATGGCTACACCTTC
TRBJ1-2,TRBV5-4,-,-,CASSLDRDYGYTF,TGTGCCAGCAGCTTGGACAGGGACTATGGCTACACCTTC
TRBJ1-4,TRBV5-6,-,-,CASSLGTFVATNEKLFF,TGTGCCAGCAGCCTAGGGACATTTGTCGCAACTAATGAAAAACTGTTTTTT
TRBJ2-1,TRBV6-1,-,-,CASSIRSRSYNEQFF,TGTGCCAGCAGTATTCGATCCAGATCCTACAATGAGCAGTTCTTC
TRBJ2-5,TRBV18,-,TRBD1,CASSPTGDQETQYF,TGTGCCAGCTCACCTACAGGGGACCAAGAGACCCAGTACTTC
TRBJ2-3,TRBV7-9,-,-,CASLDSYGKQYF,TGTGCCAGCCTGGATTCGTACGGGAAGCAGTATTTT
TRBJ2-5,TRBV10-3,-,-,CAVQGQETQYF,TGTGCCGTCCAGGGGCAAGAGACCCAGTACTTC
TRBJ2-7,TRBV5-5,-,-,CASSLAVVGGWYEQYF,TGTGCCAGCAGCTTGGCCGTCGTAGGGGGTTGGTACGAGCAGTACTTC
TRBJ1-5,TRBV28,-,-,CASSQYQPQHF,TGTGCCAGCAGCCAATATCAGCCCCAGCATTTT
TRBJ1-1,TRBV30,-,-,CAWMGVGTEAFF,TGTGCCTGGATGGGCGTGGGCACTGAAGCTTTCTTT